This T cell receptor (beta chain) appears in the sequencing data of a study of blood T cells in healthy people across ages. About this clonotype itself: Its matching antigen is unknown.

Study outcomes and limitations: PBMCs that were unsorted prevented a conclusive naive versus antigen-experienced comparison. With donor CMV status unknown, expanded clonotype changes were possibly confounded.

The second PCR ran about 6 to 11 cycles with a sample-barcoded 5' primer and J-beta primers. One entry per CDR3 protein, called by TCRdb with MiXCR from the 5' RACE reads. The table includes some 710,000 distinct CDR3 sequences, about a fifth detected once. The CDR3 covers 13 residues. The germline CDR1 and CDR2 sequences are LGHNA and YNFKEQ. The chain uses TRBV4-2 and TRBJ2-5; TRBD1 might be the D (5 bases). The DNA matches TRBJ2-7 better at its end, which makes the J call doubtful. The sequence was collected from a man between 65 and 85 years old in good health. Sequencing input: blood. DNA of the CDR3: TGTGCCAGCAGCCAAGGGGGCTTGTACGAGCAGTACTTC. Protein: CASSQGGLYEQYF.